The 7 T cell receptor beta chains below were found in one sample sequenced in a study of T cells in Graves' hyperthyroidism and ophthalmopathy. RNA transcripts were the template for amplifying TCR beta CDR3 regions. A first-round RT-PCR of the TCR CDR3 used the HTBI primer set. One entry per CDR3 protein results from TCRdb running MiXCR on the multiplex PCR reads. Of hundreds of thousands of distinct CDR3 sequences in the sample, over 12% were seen once. The material sequenced was blood. The receptors were gathered from a woman aged 60-70 years with Graves' ophthalmopathy.

This clonotype was observed many times. J is TRBJ2-3 and V is TRBV4-1; no definite D call. The V gene's germline CDR1 is MGHRA and CDR2 YSYEKL. The V and J ends lost 1 base and 4 bases respectively, with 12 bases between them. This CDR3 spans 15 amino acids. The CDR3 loop is CASSQAWGRADTQYF. The CDR3 nucleotides are TGCGCCAGCAGCCAAGCTTGGGGAAGGGCAGATACGCAGTATTTT.

This clonotype was counted only a few times. The V and J genes are TRBV2 and TRBJ2-7, with 10 positions matching TRBD2. There are 16 residues in the CDR3. Losses at the gene ends were 0 bases for V and 2 bases for J; bases not matched to a gene: 4. CDR1 and CDR2 (germline): SNHLY, FYNNEI. The CDR3: CASSEANLAGAYEQYF. DNA for the CDR3: TGTGCCAGCAGTGAAGCAAATCTAGCGGGAGCCTACGAGCAGTACTTC.

On this clonotype: With a much larger clone just one base away, this may be a read error. This sequence joins TRBV29-1 and TRBJ2-1; 8 positions agree with TRBD2. Germline CDR1 is SQVTM and CDR2 is ANQGSEA. This CDR3 comprises 16 residues. CDR3 sequence: CSVTPQASGYYNGQFF. DNA for the CDR3: TGCAGCGTTACCCCGCAGGCTAGCGGGTACTACAATGGGCAGTTCTTC.

This chain joins TRBV11-1 and TRBJ2-1; 8 positions match TRBD2. Per germline, CDR1 SGHAT and CDR2 FQDESV (reference sequence). J was trimmed by 8 bases and V by 1 base; bases with no gene match: 10. The CDR3 extends over 16 amino acids. The CDR3 nucleotides are TGTGCCAGCAGCTTAGGGGGGACGGGAGGGTTGGATGAGCAGTTCTTC. It encodes CASSLGGTGGLDEQFF. The complete variable domain, with remaining parts taken from reference TRBV11-1 and TRBJ2-1, reads EAEVAQSPRYKITEKSQAVAFWCDPISGHATLYWYRQILGQGPELLVQFQDESVVDDSQLPKDRFSAERLKGVDSTLKIQPAELGDSAMYLCASSLGGTGGLDEQFFGPGTRLTVL.

This clonotype was seen at least ten times. This rearrangement joins TRBV29-1 to TRBJ2-7, with 12 positions matching TRBD2. CDR3 size: 14 residues. The V and J ends lost 5 bases and 4 bases, in that order; junction bases with no gene match: 6. From germline, CDR1 is SQVTM and CDR2 ANQGSEA. The CDR3 spells CSVRILAGGYEQYF. CDR3 DNA: TGCAGCGTTCGAATACTAGCGGGAGGTTACGAGCAGTACTTC.

Ten or more counts support this clonotype. CDR3 nucleotide sequence: TGTGCCAGCAGTTTATTAGCGGGGAGCTCCTACAATGAGCAGTTCTTC. It specifies CASSLLAGSSYNEQFF. This chain connects TRBV27 to TRBJ2-1, with 8 bases lining up with TRBD2. With V trimmed by 1 base and J by 0 bases, 2 bases remained unmatched. CDR1 and CDR2 (germline): MNHEY, SMNVEV (reference sequence). There are 16 residues in the CDR3.

The sample holds a few counts of this clonotype. This rearrangement joins TRBV27 to TRBJ2-6; D call uncertain. Germline CDR1 is MNHEY and CDR2 is SMNVEV (reference sequence). V was pared by 1 base and J by 0 bases, with 7 bases between. The CDR3 extends over 16 amino acids. CDR3 nucleotide sequence: TGTGCCAGCAGTTTATGGGCTACCTCTGGGGCCAACGTCCTGACTTTC. Its protein product is CASSLWATSGANVLTF.